These 28 T cell receptor beta chains originate from one sample sequenced in a study of beta chain features in type 1 diabetes. Every bit of the isolated RNA underwent reverse transcription, so sequencing read expressed TCRB transcripts. Measured with immunoSEQ multiplex PCR; TCRdb has only the in-frame clones, and not every one. The table lists some 900,000 clones, roughly 16% of them singletons. Sequenced: naive CD4+ T cells from blood. The receptors were gathered from a woman aged 18-29 years in good health.

V is TRBV6-6 and J is TRBJ1-1, with no clear D. CDR3 length: 12 amino acids. V lost 0 bases to trimming and J lost 8 bases, with 7 bases between them. Germline lookup yields CDR1 MNHNY and CDR2 SVGAGI (reference sequence). DNA of the CDR3: TGTGCCAGCAGTTACTCTGTTGGGGAAGCTTTCTTT. It codes for CASSYSVGEAFF.

This chain uses TRBV6-6 with TRBJ2-3, with TRBD1 as a possible D gene (5 bases). This CDR3 spans 14 amino acids. The germline V gene encodes CDR1 MNHNY and CDR2 SVGAGI (reference sequence). The ends were cut back, 2 bases at V and 2 bases at J, with 8 bases in the middle. In DNA form, the CDR3 reads TGTGCCAGCAGTTACGACAGCTTCACAGATACGCAGTATTTT. Its protein is CASSYDSFTDTQYF.

The genes are TRBV7-9 and TRBJ2-4; D is ambiguous. CDR1 and CDR2 from the germline V gene are SEHNR and FQNEAQ (reference sequence). V lost 5 bases to trimming and J lost 7 bases, with 24 bases between them. The CDR3 totals 17 residues. This CDR3 reads CASSPRWDDGTHNIQYF. CDR3 sequence (DNA): TGTGCCAGCAGCCCTAGGTGGGATGACGGAACCCATAACATTCAGTACTTC.

The chain uses TRBV7-3 and TRBJ2-5, with D possibly called TRBD1 or TRBD2 (7 bases each). The CDR3 contains 15 residues. Trimming stripped 5 bases from V and 4 bases from J, with 17 bases between. Germline CDR1 SGHTA, CDR2 FQGTGA. CDR3 bases: TGTGCCAGCAGCGCCCGCCCAGGGGGGGGAGAGACCCAGTACTTC. Amino acid sequence: CASSARPGGGETQYF.

This clone was found a few times. The rearrangement links TRBV4-2 to TRBJ2-5, with D perhaps TRBD1 (7 bases). TRBJ2-7 explains the end of the DNA better; the J call may be wrong. Germline CDR1 LGHNA, CDR2 YNFKEQ. The CDR3 length is 16 residues. The CDR3 DNA reads TGTGCCAGCAGCCAAGTTGCGCGGGACAGTTCCTACGAGCAGTACTTC. Amino acids: CASSQVARDSSYEQYF.

V usage is TRBV11-1 and J usage is TRBJ2-1; 12 bases are a match to TRBD2. Losses at the gene ends were 2 bases for V and 7 bases for J; bases not matched to a gene: 9. Per the germline V gene, CDR1 is SGHAT and CDR2 is FQDESV (reference sequence). This CDR3 has 17 residues. CDR3 protein: CASSLSGASGRGNEQFF. CDR3 coding DNA: TGTGCCAGCAGCTTAAGCGGGGCTAGCGGGAGGGGGAATGAGCAGTTCTTC.

This clone was seen a few times. The chain uses TRBV5-4 and TRBJ1-1, with TRBD1 matching over 9 bases. J lost 0 bases, V lost 4 bases, and 7 bases had no gene match. The CDR3 sequence is 16 residues long. Germline loops: CDR1 SGHNT, CDR2 YYREEE (reference sequence). This CDR3 reads CASSRQGGLMNTEAFF. The CDR3 DNA is TGTGCCAGCAGCCGACAGGGGGGCTTGATGAACACTGAAGCTTTCTTT.

This CDR3 is CASSLLGTSGRAGHEQFF. The DNA of the CDR3 is TGTGCCAGCAGCTTGTTGGGTACTAGCGGGAGGGCCGGCCATGAGCAGTTCTTC. This chain joins TRBV7-9 and TRBJ2-1; 13 bases are a match to TRBD2. CDR3 length: 18 residues. The germline CDR1 and CDR2 sequences are SEHNR and FQNEAQ (reference sequence). Trimming took 3 bases from V and 8 from J; bases not matched to a gene: 13.

The V and J genes are TRBV18 and TRBJ1-3, with 8 nucleotides matching TRBD1. The CDR3 has 18 amino acids. Germline CDR1 reads KGHSH; CDR2 reads LQKENI. The trim removed 3 bases at V and 3 bases at J, leaving 13 bases unmatched. The CDR3 loop is CASSPLDRAGSGGNTIYF. CDR3 DNA sequence: TGTGCCAGCTCACCCCTGGACAGGGCCGGCTCCGGTGGAAACACCATATATTTT.

A word on this clone: Germline and junction disagree at one end, which may indicate a read error. The V and J genes are TRBV7-7 and TRBJ2-5; no reliable D call. CDR1 and CDR2 from the germline V gene are SSHAT and FNYEAQ (reference sequence). The CDR3 sequence is 15 residues long. In DNA, the CDR3 is TGTGCTAGCAGACTCAACTCGTTCGCCCAAGAGACCCAGTACTTC. Translating gives CASRLNSFAQETQYF.

The V and J genes are TRBV27 and TRBJ1-1, with D uncertain. CDR3 length equals 13 residues. V lost 1 base and J 3 bases, leaving 6 bases between the germline ends. In germline, CDR1 is MNHEY, CDR2 SMNVEV (reference sequence). This CDR3 reads CASSLLRYTEAFF. The CDR3 nucleotides are TGTGCCAGCAGTTTATTACGGTACACTGAAGCTTTCTTT.

This clone was seen a handful of times. This chain connects TRBV2 to TRBJ2-1, with TRBD1 as a possible D gene (7 bases). Germline V gene data show CDR1 as SNHLY and CDR2 as FYNNEI. V shed 5 bases and J shed 4 bases, with 15 bases lying between them. This CDR3 spans 15 amino acids. CDR3 in amino acids: CASSFGGGAYNEQFF. The CDR3 nucleotides read TGTGCCAGCAGTTTCGGAGGGGGCGCATACAATGAGCAGTTCTTC.

The chain carries TRBV19 and TRBJ2-2; tentatively, D is TRBD1 (5 bases). Germline CDR1 is LNHDA and CDR2 is SQIVND (reference sequence). V lost 7 bases to trimming and J lost 6 bases, with 12 bases between them. This CDR3 has 13 amino acids. Written as DNA, the CDR3 is TGTGCCAGTAACCCAGGGCACCCCGGGGAGCTGTTTTTT. Translation: CASNPGHPGELFF. The full variable domain, rest sourced from reference TRBV19 and TRBJ2-2, is DGGITQSPKYLFRKEGQNVTLSCEQNLNHDAMYWYRQDPGQGLRLIYYSQIVNDFQKGDIAEGYSVSREKKESFPLTVTSAQKNPTAFYLCASNPGHPGELFFGEGSRLTVL.

This clone was detected a few times. The V gene is TRBV2, the J gene TRBJ1-2; perhaps TRBD1 as D (5 bases). The CDR3 sequence is 15 residues long. Trimming removed 2 bases from V and 5 bases from J, with 15 bases in between. CDR1 is SNHLY and CDR2 is FYNNEI in the germline V gene. The CDR3 region has the DNA TGTGCCAGCAGTGAATCGGGGCAGTCATTATATGGCTACACCTTC. Residues: CASSESGQSLYGYTF.

V gene TRBV11-2 combines with J gene TRBJ2-7, with D perhaps TRBD1 (5 bases). The CDR3 loop spans 16 amino acids. V lost 3 bases and J lost 1, with 16 bases in between. In germline, CDR1 is SGHAT, CDR2 FQNNGV. CDR3 nucleotides: TGTGCCAGCAGCTTTACCACGGACACACTTTCCTACGAGCAGTACTTC. Translated, it gives CASSFTTDTLSYEQYF.

The chain's CDR3 is CASSLGPSRLAKNIQYF. CDR3 nucleotide sequence: TGTGCCAGCTCCCTCGGACCGAGCCGGCTAGCCAAAAACATTCAGTACTTC. The V gene is TRBV18, the J gene TRBJ2-4; no definite D call. Germline loops: CDR1 KGHSH, CDR2 LQKENI. CDR3 size: 17 residues. Trimming left V 6 bases short and J 0 bases short, with 18 bases between. Full variable domain (missing parts from reference TRBV18 and TRBJ2-4): NAGVMQNPRHLVRRRGQEARLRCSPMKGHSHVYWYRQLPEEGLKFMVYLQKENIIDESGMPKERFSAEFPKEGPSILRIQQVVRGDSAAYFCASSLGPSRLAKNIQYFGAGTRLSVL.

Remarks on this clone: The junction shows a germline mismatch at one end, possibly a read error. The same CDR3 can be traced to other DNA sequences in this sample. V gene TRBV20-1 combines with J gene TRBJ2-7; D ambiguous. Germline-derived CDR1 and CDR2 are DFQATT and SNEGSKA (reference sequence). The CDR3 is 11 residues long. The CDR3 loop reads CSARGLYEQYF. The CDR3 DNA follows: TGCAGTGCCAGAGGCCTCTACGAGCAGTACTTC.

The chain links TRBV4-3 to TRBJ2-1; TRBD2 matches 9 bases. CDR1 LGHNA and CDR2 YSLEER come from the germline V gene. There are 18 residues in the CDR3. V was pared by 0 bases and J by 9 bases, with 15 bases of the junction left unmatched. The CDR3 loop is CASSQDFGSGSSFSEQFF. The DNA for the CDR3 is TGCGCCAGCAGCCAAGATTTTGGTAGCGGGAGCTCTTTTAGTGAGCAGTTCTTC.

The chain couples TRBV4-3 to TRBJ2-2; D is unresolved. Germline V gene sequence: CDR1 LGHNA, CDR2 YSLEER. The CDR3 totals 15 residues. Trimming cost V 4 bases and J 8 bases, with 17 bases left between them. CDR3 sequence: CASSRTAVLYGELFF. Written as DNA, the CDR3 is TGCGCCAGCAGCCGAACTGCCGTCCTTTATGGGGAGCTGTTTTTT.

This clone came up a few times. Other DNA sequences in this specimen translate into the identical CDR3. The J gene is TRBJ2-3, the V gene TRBV5-1; TRBD2 agrees at 12 bases. V was clipped by 3 bases and J by 3 bases; unmatched bases: 2. The germline V gene encodes CDR1 SGHRS and CDR2 YFSETQ. This CDR3 comprises 15 residues. CDR3 in DNA: TGCGCCAGCAGCTCCGGGACTAGCGGGACAGATACGCAGTATTTT. Its protein is CASSSGTSGTDTQYF.

The rearrangement joins TRBV7-2 to TRBJ1-2, with D unclear. V lost 1 base, J lost 4 bases, and 4 bases lay in between. This CDR3 spans 12 amino acids. Germline V gene data show CDR1 as SGHTA and CDR2 as FQGNSA. The CDR3 coding sequence is TGTGCCAGCAGCTTAGAGGCCTATGGCTACACCTTC. This translates into CASSLEAYGYTF.

This chain uses TRBV18 with TRBJ1-1, with TRBD1 as a possible D gene (5 bases). CDR1 and CDR2 from the germline V gene are KGHSH and LQKENI. Between the trimmed V and J ends, which lost 5 bases and 3 bases, there was a span of 13 bases. The CDR3 totals 14 residues. This CDR3 reads CASSLLGGYTEAFF. In DNA form, the CDR3 reads TGTGCCAGCTCATTGTTGGGGGGTTACACTGAAGCTTTCTTT.

A few counts support this clone. The chain carries TRBV4-2 and TRBJ2-7; 8 positions agree with TRBD2. V shed 0 bases and J 4 bases; nucleotides not matched to a gene: 8. The CDR3 contains 16 residues. Germline lookup yields CDR1 LGHNA and CDR2 YNFKEQ. For the CDR3, the DNA is TGTGCCAGCAGCCAAGATCAAATAGCGGGAAGTTACGAGCAGTACTTC. Protein: CASSQDQIAGSYEQYF.

This clone showed up just a few times. This chain joins TRBV10-2 and TRBJ2-7; 9 bases are a match to TRBD2. J gave up 0 bases and V 6 bases, and 0 bases lay outside the gene matches. Germline V gives CDR1 WSHSY, CDR2 SAAADI. CDR3 length equals 13 residues. The CDR3 DNA is TGCGCCAGCAGACTAGCGGGCTCCTACGAGCAGTACTTC. This gives the protein CASRLAGSYEQYF.

With regard to this clone: At one boundary the junction diverges from the germline segment, which might be a read error. The V gene is TRBV7-9, the J gene TRBJ2-5; possible D gene TRBD1, 6 bases. Germline V gene data show CDR1 as SEHNR and CDR2 as FQNEAQ (reference sequence). This CDR3 region has 16 residues. This CDR3 is CASSQFFAGVGETQYF. The CDR3 coding sequence is TGCGCCAGCAGCCAATTTTTCGCAGGGGTTGGGGAGACCCAGTACTTC.

The CDR3 spells CASSLGQGAWETQYF. The CDR3 DNA reads as TGTGCCAGCAGCTTGGGACAGGGGGCTTGGGAGACCCAGTACTTC. V is TRBV5-5 and J is TRBJ2-5; TRBD1 matches 10 bases. Germline V lookup: CDR1 SGHKS, CDR2 YYEKEE (reference sequence). The CDR3 consists of 15 residues. With 0 bases clipped from V and 5 bases from J, the junction kept 4 bases outside the gene matches.

This clone was picked up many times. This chain uses TRBV6-6 with TRBJ2-4; D uncertain. The CDR3 is 14 amino acids. Germline V gene lookup returns CDR1 MNHNY and CDR2 SVGAGI (reference sequence). V was cut by 1 base and J by 1 base, with 5 bases left in between. CDR3 region: CASSYWGAKNIQYF. The CDR3 nucleotides read TGTGCCAGCAGTTACTGGGGTGCCAAAAACATTCAGTACTTC.

This clone was seen more than once but under ten times. The CDR3 here is CASSLALLMNTEAFF. CDR3 DNA: TGTGCCAGTAGTCTGGCGTTACTCATGAACACTGAAGCTTTCTTT. The rearrangement joins TRBV19 to TRBJ1-1; D gene unclear. The CDR3 contains 15 residues. The V and J ends lost 5 bases and 0 bases respectively, with 13 bases between them. Germline CDR1 reads LNHDA; CDR2 reads SQIVND (reference sequence).